The entry below describes one T cell receptor (beta chain). Its antigen is unidentified. This entry belongs to a study of yellow fever vaccine responses in identical twins. Study-level results: Reported findings indicate that twins' vaccine T cell responses seemed partially convergent, partially personalized.

TCRdb re-called the RT-PCR reads with MiXCR, one entry per CDR3 protein. The table lists roughly 20,000 distinct CDR3 sequences, roughly 75% of them singletons, with 2.2% in the top ten. The sample here was T cells from blood (PBMCs), unsorted or a sorted subset (not recorded which), taken before or after yellow fever vaccination (not recorded which). The source is a woman under 30 who received the yellow fever vaccine.

Here the CDR3 DNA reads TGTGCCAGCAGCCAGGACGGCGAGACCCAGTACTTC. Translating it yields CASSQDGETQYF. The chain couples TRBV7-2 to TRBJ2-5; no reliable D call. CDR3 length: 12 residues. V lost 5 bases to trimming and J lost 5 bases, with 9 bases between them. The germline V gene encodes CDR1 SGHTA and CDR2 FQGNSA.